Each of the 3 T cell receptor beta chains below was sequenced from the same sample in a study of PD-1 blockade in mismatch repair-deficient tumors. Assay used: immunoSEQ multiplex PCR; TCRdb lists only in-frame clones, some missing. The sample lists about 51,000 clones, 78% occurring once. The sequencing here drew on peripheral blood, taken 4 weeks after starting pembrolizumab. These receptors all stem from an adult with mismatch repair-deficient cancer.

The CDR3: CASSSQRLAESYNEQFF. For the CDR3, the DNA is TGTGCCAGCAGCTCCCAGCGTTTGGCAGAATCCTACAATGAGCAGTTCTTC. The chain carries TRBV7-8 and TRBJ2-1; D ambiguous. Germline CDR1 reads SGHVS; CDR2 reads FQNEAQ. V gave up 4 bases and J gave up 1 base, with 17 bases separating them. The CDR3 covers 17 residues.

V usage is TRBV6-1 and J usage is TRBJ2-5; 10 bases match TRBD2. Germline values: CDR1 MNHNS, CDR2 SASEGT. The CDR3 runs 17 residues. J lost 4 bases, V lost 3 bases, and 11 bases had no gene match. CDR3 amino acids: CASSDAVVAGGRETQYF. DNA of the CDR3: TGTGCCAGCAGTGACGCGGTGGTAGCGGGAGGCCGAGAGACCCAGTACTTC.

The rearrangement joins TRBV5-1 to TRBJ1-1; no clear D gene. This CDR3 is built from 15 residues. Germline V gene data show CDR1 as SGHRS and CDR2 as YFSETQ. Trimming shortened V by 5 bases and J by 1 base, and 15 bases separated the two germline ends. The CDR3 sequence: CASSLGGWGNTEAFF. The CDR3 DNA is TGCGCCAGCAGTCTTGGAGGCTGGGGGAACACTGAAGCTTTCTTT.